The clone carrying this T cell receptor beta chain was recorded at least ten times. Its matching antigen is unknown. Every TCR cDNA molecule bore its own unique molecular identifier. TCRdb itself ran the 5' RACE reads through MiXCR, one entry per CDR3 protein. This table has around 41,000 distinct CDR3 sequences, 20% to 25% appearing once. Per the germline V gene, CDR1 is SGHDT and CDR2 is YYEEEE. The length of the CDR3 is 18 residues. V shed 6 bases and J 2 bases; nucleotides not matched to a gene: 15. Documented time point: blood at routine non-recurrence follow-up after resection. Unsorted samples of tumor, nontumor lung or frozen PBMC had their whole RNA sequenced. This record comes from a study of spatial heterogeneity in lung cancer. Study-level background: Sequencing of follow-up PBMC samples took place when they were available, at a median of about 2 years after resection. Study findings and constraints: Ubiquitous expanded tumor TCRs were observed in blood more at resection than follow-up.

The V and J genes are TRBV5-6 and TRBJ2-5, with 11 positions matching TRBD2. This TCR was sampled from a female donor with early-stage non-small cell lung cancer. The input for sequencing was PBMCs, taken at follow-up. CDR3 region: CASTLGPGLADPQETQYF. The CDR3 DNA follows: TGTGCCAGCACCCTAGGCCCGGGACTAGCGGACCCTCAAGAGACCCAGTACTTC.